This TCR beta chain is from a study of T cell responses to AZD1222 COVID-19 vaccine. Using immunoSEQ multiplex PCR, the repertoire was profiled, and TCRdb retains in-frame clones only, with some absent. Among 95,000 to 100,000 clones listed, approximately 89% were seen once. The V gene end was trimmed by 6 bases and the J gene end by 0 bases; junction bases not matched to a gene: 6. Germline CDR1 and CDR2: MNHNY and SVGAGI (reference sequence). CDR3 length: 17 residues. The study, taken as a whole, reports: Repertoire sampling happened only post peak T cell response. Baseline seropositivity occurred in only a handful of AZD1222 recipients. Increased Spike-specific TCR breadth and depth were observed after two AZD1222 doses.

To note about this clone: Antigen: not known.

The chain recombines TRBV6-6 with TRBJ2-1; 12 bases are a match to TRBD2. The sample consisted of peripheral blood, taken 28 days after the second AZD1222 dose. The sequence was collected from an adult who received the AZD1222 COVID-19 vaccine. DNA for the CDR3: TGTGCCAGCAGCCGACTAGCGGGGGCCGGCTCCTACAATGAGCAGTTCTTC. Translating it yields CASSRLAGAGSYNEQFF.